The 9 T cell receptor beta chains reported below all come from one sample, sequenced in a study of monozygotic twins with inflammatory bowel disease. TCRdb re-called the 5' RACE reads and gives one entry per CDR3 protein, without DNA. Its listing shows about 210,000 distinct CDR3 sequences. The sequencing sample was made of blood. The receptors here all came from a human donor with ulcerative colitis or Crohn's disease, or a healthy co-twin of an affected twin (not recorded which).

The chain recombines TRBV4-1 with TRBJ1-1. Per germline, CDR1 MGHRA and CDR2 YSYEKL. This CDR3 is built from 12 residues. This CDR3 is CASHGGTAEAFF.

This chain connects TRBV27 to TRBJ2-1. Germline V lookup: CDR1 MNHEY, CDR2 SMNVEV (reference sequence). This CDR3 spans 13 amino acids. This CDR3 is CASTRNSYNEQFF.

The V and J genes are TRBV2 and TRBJ1-3. This CDR3 is built from 17 residues. From germline, CDR1 is SNHLY and CDR2 FYNNEI. CDR3 sequence: CASTQRDSRYSGNTIYF.

This chain connects TRBV20-1 to TRBJ2-7; TCRdb's D call, TRBD1, is unchecked because there is no DNA. The CDR3 extends over 11 amino acids. CDR1 DFQATT and CDR2 SNEGSKA come from the germline V gene (reference sequence). The CDR3 sequence is CSAGTGGYSYF.

The CDR3 region is CASSMGTGNTEAFF. The chain combines TRBV19 with TRBJ1-1; TCRdb's assignment of TRBD1 cannot be checked, as there is no DNA. The CDR3 loop spans 14 amino acids. CDR1 is LNHDA, CDR2 SQIVND, per germline (reference sequence).

J is TRBJ1-1 and V is TRBV12-3 or TRBV12-4; TCRdb's D call, TRBD1, is unchecked because there is no DNA. The CDR3 length is 15 residues. CDR3 protein: CASSLWTGGWTEAFF.

V and J are TRBV3-1 and TRBJ2-1; the TRBD2 assignment by TCRdb is unverifiable without DNA. Germline CDR1 reads LGHDT; CDR2 reads YNNKEL (reference sequence). The CDR3 has 16 residues. The CDR3 here is CASSQDRASGGNEQFF.

Here the CDR3 reads CASSFFPGGSSPLHF. The chain recombines TRBV27 with TRBJ1-6; TCRdb picks TRBD1, but there is no DNA to check that call. CDR1 and CDR2 (germline): MNHEY, SMNVEV (reference sequence). CDR3 length equals 15 residues.

The rearrangement joins TRBV7-9 to TRBJ2-1. Germline lookup yields CDR1 SEHNR and CDR2 FQNEAQ (reference sequence). The CDR3 length is 15 residues. CDR3: CASSPRLGSTHEQFF.